This TCR beta chain stems from a study of cytomegalovirus exposure and HLA in healthy donors. Primers included in the PCR were 60 Vbeta and 13 Jbeta primers. Using immunoSEQ multiplex PCR, the repertoire was profiled, and TCRdb retains in-frame clones only, with some absent. The sample holds 150,000 to 200,000 clones; more than 75% are singletons and the top ten take roughly 2.5%. This clone was counted a few times. This CDR3 spans 13 amino acids. Trimming pared 2 bases from V and 8 bases from J, leaving 12 bases between. Germline-derived CDR1 and CDR2 are SGHTA and FQGNSA. The chain couples TRBV7-2 to TRBJ1-2, with TRBD1 as a possible D gene (6 bases). The TCR comes from a young woman in good health and CMV-seropositive. Sequenced material: PBMCs. The CDR3 sequence is CASSLNRDGGYTF. The CDR3 bases are TGTGCCAGCAGCTTAAACAGGGACGGGGGCTACACCTTC.